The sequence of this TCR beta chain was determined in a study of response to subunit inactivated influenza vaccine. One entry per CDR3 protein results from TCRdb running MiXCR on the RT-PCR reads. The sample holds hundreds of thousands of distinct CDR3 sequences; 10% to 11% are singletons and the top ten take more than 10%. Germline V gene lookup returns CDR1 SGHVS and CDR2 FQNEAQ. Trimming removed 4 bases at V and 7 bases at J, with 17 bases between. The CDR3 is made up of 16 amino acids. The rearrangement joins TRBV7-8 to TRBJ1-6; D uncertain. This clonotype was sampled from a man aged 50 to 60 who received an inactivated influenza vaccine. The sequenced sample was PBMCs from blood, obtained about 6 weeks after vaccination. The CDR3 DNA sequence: TGTGCCAGCAGCTCCGGCCGAACCGGGAAAAATTCACCCCTCCACTTT. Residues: CASSSGRTGKNSPLHF.